The rows below give T cell receptor beta chains drawn from one sample of a study of Ad26.COV2.S vaccination and SARS-CoV-2 variants. Libraries were prepared by immunoSEQ multiplex PCR; TCRdb keeps only in-frame clonotypes and omits some of them. The data contain around 300,000 clones, about 88% of them singletons. The source was peripheral blood, collected in a trial of Ad26.COV2.S vaccine versus placebo. The receptors here all came from a person between 18 and 60 years old who received the Ad26.COV2.S COVID-19 vaccine or a placebo. The CDR3 runs from the conserved cysteine through the conserved F or W. D genes are given only for firm matches. Only part of the rows carry a size: once, few, many, or a class if the clone is expanded.

-	TRBV5-6	many	TRBJ2-2	TGTGCCAGCAGCTTGGGCGGATCTGGCACCGGGGAGCTGTTTTTT	CASSLGGSGTGELFF
-	TRBV4-3	-	TRBJ1-2	TGCGCCAGCAGCCAGGGACGGGGGGCGGGCTATGGCTACACCTTC	CASSQGRGAGYGYTF
-	TRBV24-1	once	TRBJ2-6	TGTGCCACCAGCTCTACGGACAGCGGAAGACCTGGGGCCAACGTCCTGACTTTC	CATSSTDSGRPGANVLTF
TRBD2	TRBV25-1	-	TRBJ2-3	TGTGCCAGCAGTCGGACTAGCGGGAGCCTCAGCACAGATACGCAGTATTTT	CASSRTSGSLSTDTQYF
TRBD2	TRBV5-6	-	TRBJ2-5	TGTGCCAGCAGCCTAACCTTCTCAGCGGGGGAACGAGAGACCCAGTACTTC	CASSLTFSAGERETQYF
-	TRBV7-2	-	TRBJ1-6	TGTGCCAGCAGCTCCAGGGATTCCTATAATTCACCCCTCCACTTT	CASSSRDSYNSPLHF
-	TRBV9	-	TRBJ2-1	TGTGCCAGCAGCGGAACGGGGGCCCACTCCTACAATGAGCAGTTCTTC	CASSGTGAHSYNEQFF
TRBD1	TRBV30	-	TRBJ1-1	TGTGCCTGGAGGTCGGACAGGGCCCCCACTGAAGCTTTCTTT	CAWRSDRAPTEAFF
-	TRBV3-1/TRBV3-2	-	TRBJ1-1	TGTGCCAGCAGCCAGGGGGGCTCCAGGGTAGGTGTGGCTTTCTTT	CASSQGGSRVGVAFF
-	TRBV7-9	-	TRBJ2-5	TGTGCCAGCAGCTCACAATCTAGTGCCGCGGAGACCCAGTACTTC	CASSSQSSAAETQYF
TRBD2	TRBV11-3	-	TRBJ2-2	TGTGCCAGCAGCTCCGGGACTAGCGGGAGAGGGGCCGGGGAGCTGTTTTTT	CASSSGTSGRGAGELFF
-	TRBV7-8	-	TRBJ1-5	TGTGCCAGCAGCTTCCGGGACGGACTGAATCAGCCCCAGCATTTT	CASSFRDGLNQPQHF
TRBD1	TRBV3-1/TRBV3-2	once	TRBJ2-7	TGTGCCAGCAGCCCGTTCACACAGGGGGACGAGCAGTACTTC	CASSPFTQGDEQYF
-	TRBV18	-	TRBJ2-5	TGTGCCAGCTCACCGAACAGGGGGGGAGAGACCCAGTACTTC	CASSPNRGGETQYF
TRBD2	TRBV27	-	TRBJ2-7	TGTGCCAGCAGTTTCCGGGGGAGGGCCTACGAGCAGTACTTC	CASSFRGRAYEQYF
-	TRBV28	-	TRBJ2-7	TGTGCCAGCAGTTTCTCGGACGCGGTCGCAACCTACGAGCAGTACTTC	CASSFSDAVATYEQYF
-	TRBV6-2/TRBV6-3	-	TRBJ2-7	TGTGCCAGCAGTCAAGGATCCTACGAGCAGTACTTC	CASSQGSYEQYF
TRBD1	TRBV24-1	-	TRBJ2-7	TGTGCCACCAGTGACCCCGGGTCAGGGGGCTACGAGCAGTACTTC	CATSDPGSGGYEQYF
-	TRBV9	-	TRBJ1-6	TGTGCCAGCAGCGTAGGGCAGGGGAGATCACCCCTCCACTTT	CASSVGQGRSPLHF
-	TRBV18	-	TRBJ1-1	TGTGCCAGCTCCCCTCGGGGCCAGAACACTGAAGCTTTCTTT	CASSPRGQNTEAFF
TRBD1	TRBV5-1	-	TRBJ2-7	TGCGCCAGCAGGGAAGGACAGGGGCGCTCCTACGAGCAGTACTTC	CASREGQGRSYEQYF
-	TRBV28	-	TRBJ1-5	TGTGCCAGCAGTATGGGCTCATCCGGGTATAGCAATCAGCCCCAGCATTTT	CASSMGSSGYSNQPQHF
TRBD2	TRBV9	-	TRBJ2-1	TGTGCCAGCAGTCGTAGCGGGGGGAGCTCCTACAATGAGCAGTTCTTC	CASSRSGGSSYNEQFF
-	TRBV10-1	-	TRBJ1-2	TGCGCCAGCAGTGACGGGCAGGGCTATGGCTACACCTTC	CASSDGQGYGYTF
-	TRBV3-1/TRBV3-2	once	TRBJ2-2	TGTGCCAGCGGCCTGACCAATTCATTGACGAACACCGGGGAGCTGTTTTTT	CASGLTNSLTNTGELFF
-	TRBV11-1	-	TRBJ1-2	TGTGCCAGCAGCTTCGGACAGACAAACTATGGCTACACCTTC	CASSFGQTNYGYTF
TRBD1	TRBV5-1	-	TRBJ1-2	TGCGCCAGCAGCGCCGGGACAGTGACTAGCTATGGCTACACCTTC	CASSAGTVTSYGYTF
-	TRBV18	-	TRBJ2-2	TGTGCCAGCTCACCAGTCACCGGGGAGCTGTTTTTT	CASSPVTGELFF
TRBD1	TRBV18	-	TRBJ2-7	TGTGCCAGCTCACCTCGTCAGGGGGTTTACGAGCAGTACTTC	CASSPRQGVYEQYF
TRBD1	TRBV19	-	TRBJ2-4	TGTGCCAGTGGTAGGACAGGATTAAACATTCAGTACTTC	CASGRTGLNIQYF
TRBD1	TRBV6-1	-	TRBJ1-2	TGTGCCAGCAGTTGGGGACAGGGGGCAAACTATGGCTACACCTTC	CASSWGQGANYGYTF
-	TRBV27	-	TRBJ2-5	TGTGCCAGCAGTTTATTCGGAACAGGGCAAGAGACCCAGTACTTC	CASSLFGTGQETQYF
-	TRBV28	-	TRBJ2-7	TGTGCCAGCAGTTCCCCCCTCTCCTACGAGCAGTACTTC	CASSSPLSYEQYF
TRBD1	TRBV13	-	TRBJ1-3	TGTGCCAGCAGCCTCGGGACAGGGGGCGAGTCTGGAAACACCATATATTTT	CASSLGTGGESGNTIYF
-	TRBV4-3	-	TRBJ1-5	TGCGCCAGCAGCCAAGATAGGGGTTTGAGTCAGCCCCAGCATTTT	CASSQDRGLSQPQHF
-	TRBV29-1	-	TRBJ2-7	TGCAGCGTTGAAGTGGGTCCCGAGCAGTACTTC	CSVEVGPEQYF
TRBD2	TRBV6-2/TRBV6-3	-	TRBJ2-5	TGTGCCAGCAGTGACCTGGGACTAGCGGCCTCTCACCAAGAGACCCAGTACTTC	CASSDLGLAASHQETQYF